Below, 29 T cell receptor beta chains from the same sample are listed, as sequenced in a study of cytomegalovirus exposure and HLA in healthy donors. The PCR made use of 60 Vbeta and 13 Jbeta primers. TCRdb's copy holds only in-frame clones and misses some; the assay was immunoSEQ multiplex PCR. The sample consists of some 150,000 clones, around 75% of them appearing once. Sequencing was done on a sample of PBMCs. All receptors derive from a man between 60 and 70 years old in good health and CMV-seronegative.

The CDR3 nucleotides read TGTGCCAGTAGTACTGCTAGCGGGAGTACCGAGCAGTTCTTC. Encoded protein: CASSTASGSTEQFF. This chain connects TRBV19 to TRBJ2-1, with 10 bases identical to TRBD2. The CDR3 runs 14 residues. Germline CDR1 reads LNHDA; CDR2 reads SQIVND (reference sequence). Trimming removed 4 bases from V and 10 bases from J; junction bases left unmatched: 7.

About this clone: The junction does not match germline at one end; this may be a read error. The rearrangement links TRBV7-7 to TRBJ2-2, with TRBD2 identical over 13 bases. The CDR3 extends over 15 amino acids. Per germline, CDR1 SSHAT and CDR2 FNYEAQ (reference sequence). The CDR3: CASTTSGRDTGELFF. The CDR3 DNA is TGTGCTAGCACTACTAGCGGGAGGGACACCGGGGAGCTGTTTTTT.

The V call is TRBV10-1, the J call TRBJ1-5, with a weak D call TRBD1 (6 bases). CDR3 length: 14 residues. The V end was cut by 6 bases, the J end by 7 bases, with 16 bases between. Germline CDR1 and CDR2: WNHNN and SYGVQD (reference sequence). CDR3: CASRRRGTRQPQHF. The CDR3 DNA reads as TGCGCCAGCAGACGTAGGGGGACGAGACAGCCCCAGCATTTT.

The V and J genes are TRBV27 and TRBJ1-5, with 7 positions matching TRBD1. Germline V lookup: CDR1 MNHEY, CDR2 SMNVEV (reference sequence). V gave up 3 bases and J gave up 2 bases; unmatched junction bases: 4. This CDR3 is 15 amino acids long. CDR3 sequence reads: CASSLGTGGNQPQHF. The CDR3 nucleotides are TGTGCCAGCAGTTTGGGAACAGGGGGCAATCAGCCCCAGCATTTT.

The chain links TRBV29-1 to TRBJ2-6, with D maybe TRBD1 (5 bases). Germline assignment: CDR1 SQVTM and CDR2 ANQGSEA. V was pared by 3 bases and J by 4 bases, with 13 bases between. The CDR3 length is 15 residues. CDR3 sequence (DNA): TGCAGCGTTGATCGAATAGGGGCCGGGGCCAACGTCCTGACTTTC. Encoded protein: CSVDRIGAGANVLTF. Complete variable domain (other parts from reference TRBV29-1 and TRBJ2-6): SAVISQKPSRDICQRGTSLTIQCQVDSQVTMMFWYRQQPGQSLTLIATANQGSEATYESGFVIDKFPISRPNLTFSTLTVSNMSPEDSSIYLCSVDRIGAGANVLTFGAGSRLTVL.

This clone was seen just once. The gene calls are TRBV14 and TRBJ2-1; a possible D gene is TRBD2 (5 bases). CDR1 is SGHDN, CDR2 FVKESK, per germline. The CDR3 covers 16 residues. Trimming removed 0 bases at V and 7 bases at J, with 16 bases between. CDR3 DNA: TGTGCCAGCAGCCAAGATCTTGTGGGAGTGGGGAATGAGCAGTTCTTC. Protein product: CASSQDLVGVGNEQFF.

The gene calls are TRBV4-2 and TRBJ2-2, with 8 bases fitting TRBD2. V trimming: 0 bases; J trimming: 6 bases; junction bases outside the gene matches: 12. The germline V gene encodes CDR1 LGHNA and CDR2 YNFKEQ. This CDR3 has 18 amino acids. The CDR3 nucleotides read TGTGCCAGCAGCCAAGACCGGTCGCAGCGGGAGCCCTCCGGGGAGCTGTTTTTT. Residues: CASSQDRSQREPSGELFF.

This clone was found a few times. The chain recombines TRBV7-2 with TRBJ2-2; 12 positions agree with TRBD1. Germline CDR1 reads SGHTA; CDR2 reads FQGNSA. Unmatched junction bases numbered 8, after V lost 5 bases and J lost 7 bases. The CDR3 runs 16 residues. In DNA, the CDR3 is TGTGCCAGCAGCCCCTCGGGACAGGGGGCAGGCGGGGAGCTGTTTTTT. It is translated as CASSPSGQGAGGELFF.

V gene TRBV5-1 combines with J gene TRBJ2-7; TRBD2 might be the D (5 bases). V lost 0 bases and J lost 3, with 7 bases in between. This CDR3 is built from 13 residues. Germline CDR1 reads SGHRS; CDR2 reads YFSETQ. DNA for the CDR3: TGCGCCAGCAGCTTGGCCGACTACTACGAGCAGTACTTC. This codes for CASSLADYYEQYF.

The chain links TRBV11-2 to TRBJ2-7; 13 nucleotides match TRBD2. This CDR3 has 16 amino acids. Trimming removed 5 bases from V and 0 bases from J; junction bases left unmatched: 4. Germline-derived CDR1 and CDR2 are SGHAT and FQNNGV. The CDR3 bases are TGTGCCAGCAGCCCGCGGACTAGCGGGGGCTCCTACGAGCAGTACTTC. It specifies CASSPRTSGGSYEQYF.

The genes are TRBV5-1 and TRBJ1-5, with D uncertain. Germline V gene data show CDR1 as SGHRS and CDR2 as YFSETQ. The V end was cut by 2 bases, the J end by 2 bases, with 11 bases between. The CDR3 covers 15 residues. The CDR3 nucleotides are TGCGCCAGCAGCTTAGGTGGGAGAGGCAATCAGCCCCAGCATTTT. It is translated as CASSLGGRGNQPQHF.

V and J are TRBV5-1 and TRBJ1-6, with D uncertain. This CDR3 spans 16 amino acids. Trimming pared 4 bases from V and 5 bases from J, leaving 16 bases between. Germline V CDR1 and CDR2: SGHRS, YFSETQ. CDR3 in amino acids: CASSILGSQNNSPLHF. The CDR3, as DNA: TGCGCCAGCAGCATTCTTGGTTCACAGAATAATTCACCCCTCCACTTT.

V and J are TRBV30 and TRBJ2-1, with TRBD2 identical over 9 bases. Germline loops: CDR1 GTSNPN, CDR2 SVGIG (reference sequence). This CDR3 has 14 amino acids. The trim removed 0 bases at V and 7 bases at J, leaving 4 bases unmatched. This chain's CDR3 is CAWSVSLAGNEQFF. The CDR3 nucleotides are TGTGCCTGGAGTGTAAGCCTAGCGGGGAATGAGCAGTTCTTC.

This clone was recorded a few times. V is TRBV2 and J is TRBJ2-2; D not resolved. CDR3 length: 14 residues. Germline loops: CDR1 SNHLY, CDR2 FYNNEI. Trimming cost V 4 bases and J 1 base, with 7 bases left between them. The CDR3 is CASSVQKNTGELFF. DNA for the CDR3: TGTGCCAGCAGTGTACAGAAGAACACCGGGGAGCTGTTTTTT. Looking up the rest from reference TRBV2 and TRBJ2-2 gives the full variable domain: EPEVTQTPSHQVTQMGQEVILRCVPISNHLYFYWYRQILGQKVEFLVSFYNNEISEKSEIFDDQFSVERPDGSNFTLKIRSTKLEDSAMYFCASSVQKNTGELFFGEGSRLTVL.

This sequence joins TRBV4-3 and TRBJ2-7; TRBD2 aligns across 12 bases. The CDR3 consists of 16 residues. V shed 1 base and J 2 bases; nucleotides not matched to a gene: 3. From germline, CDR1 is LGHNA and CDR2 YSLEER. The CDR3 reads CASSQVRLAGAYEQYF. In nucleotides, the CDR3 is TGCGCCAGCAGCCAAGTCCGACTAGCGGGGGCCTACGAGCAGTACTTC.

The V and J genes are TRBV13 and TRBJ2-1; D may be TRBD1 (5 bases). Germline V gives CDR1 PRHDT, CDR2 FYEKMQ (reference sequence). The CDR3 sequence is 15 residues long. The V end lost 2 bases, the J end lost 0 bases, and 8 bases lay between the germline ends. Here the CDR3 DNA reads TGTGCCAGCAGCTTAAGGGGTGGCTCCTACAATGAGCAGTTCTTC. It encodes CASSLRGGSYNEQFF. Based on the CDR3 plus reference TRBV13 and TRBJ2-1, the full variable domain is AAGVIQSPRHLIKEKRETATLKCYPIPRHDTVYWYQQGPGQDPQFLISFYEKMQSDKGSIPDRFSAQQFSDYHSELNMSSLELGDSALYFCASSLRGGSYNEQFFGPGTRLTVL.

This clone turned up a few times. The rearrangement joins TRBV25-1 to TRBJ2-7; D is possibly TRBD1 (5 bases). Trimming took off 8 bases at V and 0 bases at J, with 14 bases between the two ends. This CDR3 spans 14 amino acids. Germline CDR1 MGHDK, CDR2 SYGVNS. The CDR3: CASSWGPASYEQYF. The CDR3 nucleotides are TGTGCCAGCTCGTGGGGCCCTGCCTCCTACGAGCAGTACTTC.

This sequence joins TRBV5-4 and TRBJ2-7; a weak D match, TRBD1 (6 bases). CDR1 is SGHNT, CDR2 YYREEE, per germline (reference sequence). The V end lost 2 bases, the J end lost 4 bases, and 13 bases lay between the germline ends. The CDR3 is 14 residues long. The DNA of the CDR3 is TGTGCCAGCAGCTTTCCCGGGACACCGTACGAGCAGTACTTC. Protein sequence: CASSFPGTPYEQYF. Full variable domain (outside the CDR3, taken from reference TRBV5-4 and TRBJ2-7): ETGVTQSPTHLIKTRGQQVTLRCSSQSGHNTVSWYQQALGQGPQFIFQYYREEENGRGNFPPRFSGLQFPNYSSELNVNALELDDSALYLCASSFPGTPYEQYFGPGTRLTVT.

The V gene is TRBV27, the J gene TRBJ1-5; 10 bases are shared with TRBD1. Germline V gene lookup returns CDR1 MNHEY and CDR2 SMNVEV (reference sequence). V lost 2 bases and J lost 7; bases outside the gene matches: 8. The CDR3 loop spans 16 amino acids. The CDR3 nucleotides read TGTGCCAGCAGTTTACGCGGGACAGGGGAGGGACAGCCCCAGCATTTT. The encoded protein is CASSLRGTGEGQPQHF.

V and J are TRBV19 and TRBJ2-7; 8 nucleotides match TRBD1. The CDR3 is 15 amino acids. V lost 5 bases, J lost 1 base, and 7 bases stayed unmatched. In germline, CDR1 is LNHDA, CDR2 SQIVND (reference sequence). CDR3 protein: CASSADRVKSYEQYF. The CDR3 DNA follows: TGTGCCAGTAGTGCGGACAGGGTGAAATCCTACGAGCAGTACTTC.

The chain uses TRBV7-8 and TRBJ2-3; 9 positions agree with TRBD1. V was clipped by 5 bases and J by 4 bases; unmatched bases: 13. The CDR3 extends over 17 amino acids. Germline-derived CDR1 and CDR2 are SGHVS and FQNEAQ. As DNA, the CDR3 is TGTGCCAGCAGCCCCGGGGGACCGGGACAGGGTCCAGATACGCAGTATTTT. Protein sequence: CASSPGGPGQGPDTQYF.

This clone showed up just a few times. The rearrangement links TRBV7-6 to TRBJ2-1; no clear D gene. Germline CDR1 and CDR2: SGHVS and FNYEAQ. The CDR3 has 12 residues. V was shortened by 4 bases and J by 6 bases, with 7 bases between the two germline ends. Written as DNA, the CDR3 is TGTGCCAGCAGCTATCAATCCAATGAGCAGTTCTTC. This codes for CASSYQSNEQFF. Drawing the rest from reference TRBV7-6 and TRBJ2-1, the complete variable domain is GAGVSQSPRYKVTKRGQDVALRCDPISGHVSLYWYRQALGQGPEFLTYFNYEAQQDKSGLPNDRFSAERPEGSISTLTIQRTEQRDSAMYRCASSYQSNEQFFGPGTRLTVL.

In this sample, this clone turned up a few times. The genes are TRBV14 and TRBJ1-3, with a weak D call TRBD1 (5 bases). The CDR3 is 15 amino acids. CDR1 and CDR2 (germline): SGHDN, FVKESK. The V gene lost 4 bases and the J gene lost 0 bases, with 10 bases spanning the gap. DNA of the CDR3: TGTGCCAGCAGCCCGGGACTCCGCTCTGGAAACACCATATATTTT. Translation gives CASSPGLRSGNTIYF.

The chain recombines TRBV9 with TRBJ2-1; D is uncertain. Trimming took off 0 bases at V and 2 bases at J, with 9 bases between the two ends. CDR3 length: 15 residues. Germline V lookup: CDR1 SGDLS, CDR2 YYNGEE. CDR3 amino acids: CASSVGWATYNEQFF. Here the CDR3 DNA reads TGTGCCAGCAGCGTAGGATGGGCCACCTACAATGAGCAGTTCTTC. Combining the CDR3 with reference TRBV9 and TRBJ2-1 gives the whole variable domain DSGVTQTPKHLITATGQRVTLRCSPRSGDLSVYWYQQSLDQGLQFLIQYYNGEERAKGNILERFSAQQFPDLHSELNLSSLELGDSALYFCASSVGWATYNEQFFGPGTRLTVL.

V is TRBV5-1 and J is TRBJ1-5; D possibly corresponds to TRBD1 (5 bases). With 4 bases removed from V and 7 bases from J, the gap between germline ends came to 18 bases. CDR3 size: 15 residues. The germline V gene encodes CDR1 SGHRS and CDR2 YFSETQ. CDR3 region: CASSPTGGRAQPQHF. In nucleotides, the CDR3 is TGCGCCAGCAGCCCAACGGGGGGGAGGGCCCAGCCCCAGCATTTT.

The sample holds a few counts of this clone. J is TRBJ1-1 and V is TRBV5-5; D is unclear. V shed 5 bases and J shed 5 bases, with 13 bases lying between them. The germline CDR1 and CDR2 sequences are SGHKS and YYEKEE (reference sequence). The CDR3 is 13 residues long. The CDR3 loop is CASREWEETEAFF. The DNA for the CDR3 is TGTGCCAGCAGGGAGTGGGAGGAGACTGAAGCTTTCTTT.

The chain joins TRBV6-5 to TRBJ2-3; 9 nucleotides line up with TRBD2. V was pared by 6 bases and J by 5 bases, with 9 bases of the junction left unmatched. Germline V gives CDR1 MNHEY, CDR2 SVGAGI. This CDR3 contains 15 residues. In DNA form, the CDR3 reads TGTGCCAGCAGATTAGCGGGAGCTCTTGTAGATACGCAGTATTTT. Amino acid sequence: CASRLAGALVDTQYF.

The genes are TRBV2 and TRBJ1-1, with D perhaps matching TRBD1 (6 bases). V lost 5 bases, J lost 8 bases, and 12 bases lay in between. Germline lookup yields CDR1 SNHLY and CDR2 FYNNEI. CDR3 size: 12 residues. The CDR3 loop reads CASSPTGTEAFF. CDR3 nucleotides: TGTGCCAGCAGTCCGACCGGGACAGAAGCTTTCTTT.

CDR3 loop: CASSLRIEPGDTEAFF. The CDR3 region has the DNA TGTGCCAGCAGCTTGCGAATCGAGCCGGGGGACACTGAAGCTTTCTTT. V gene TRBV5-6 combines with J gene TRBJ1-1, with D possibly being TRBD1 (5 bases). The germline CDR1 and CDR2 sequences are SGHDT and YYEEEE. V lost 1 base and J 3 bases, leaving 16 bases between the germline ends. This CDR3 is built from 16 residues.